These 11 T cell receptor beta chains were all obtained from the same sample, sequenced in a study of cytomegalovirus exposure and HLA in healthy donors. PCR employed 60 Vbeta and 13 Jbeta primers. Clones were sequenced by immunoSEQ multiplex PCR, and TCRdb holds only the in-frame ones, with some missing. The sample includes roughly 120,000 clones, approximately 81% of them seen just once. Sequencing used PBMCs. These receptors all come from a man younger than 45 in good health and CMV-seropositive.

The gene calls are TRBV21-1 and TRBJ1-2. TRBV21-1 is deemed a pseudogene. CDR3 length equals 19 residues. The CDR3 bases are TGTGCCAGCAGCAAAGAACGTTATGAGGTCGCGTCTCGGAACTATGGCTACACCTTC. Translating it yields CASSKERYEVASRNYGYTF.

The chain joins TRBV30 to TRBJ2-7; D ambiguous. The length of the CDR3 is 13 residues. Germline CDR1 and CDR2: GTSNPN and SVGIG (reference sequence). The V end was cut by 3 bases, the J end by 0 bases, with 9 bases between. CDR3 sequence: CAWRATFSYEQYF. Written as DNA, the CDR3 is TGTGCCTGGAGGGCGACATTCTCCTACGAGCAGTACTTC.

This clone was recorded once. This chain joins TRBV6-5 and TRBJ2-5, with TRBD2 as a possible D gene (6 bases). The J call is doubtful: the DNA matches TRBJ2-7 better. From germline, CDR1 is MNHEY and CDR2 SVGAGI. The CDR3 sequence is 15 residues long. In DNA form, the CDR3 reads TGTGCCAGCAGTTCAACCGGGACTGCCCTCTACGAGCAGTACTTC. This gives the protein CASSSTGTALYEQYF.

V gene TRBV4-3 combines with J gene TRBJ2-7; the D gene is possibly TRBD1 (5 bases). The CDR3 totals 15 residues. The germline V gene encodes CDR1 LGHNA and CDR2 YSLEER. The V end lost 1 base, the J end lost 2 bases, and 12 bases lay between the germline ends. In nucleotides, the CDR3 is TGCGCCAGCAGCCAAGCGGTTCAGGGTACCTACGAGCAGTACTTC. Protein product: CASSQAVQGTYEQYF.

The chain links TRBV2 to TRBJ1-4; 8 positions match TRBD1. Trimming at V came to 5 bases and at J to 0 bases, leaving 14 bases not matched to a gene. The CDR3 is made up of 19 amino acids. Per germline, CDR1 SNHLY and CDR2 FYNNEI. CDR3 amino acids: CASSQRGRGRLATNEKLFF. CDR3 sequence (DNA): TGTGCCAGCAGTCAACGGGGCAGGGGGCGTCTCGCAACTAATGAAAAACTGTTTTTT.

This chain links TRBV7-2 with TRBJ2-5; 13 bases are shared with TRBD2. This CDR3 contains 16 residues. V lost 5 bases, J lost 3 bases, and 6 bases stayed unmatched. Germline loops: CDR1 SGHTA, CDR2 FQGNSA. Here the CDR3 DNA reads TGTGCCAGCAGCCCTGGACTAGCGGGAGTCAAAGAGACCCAGTACTTC. Translation: CASSPGLAGVKETQYF. Filled out from reference TRBV7-2 and TRBJ2-5, the complete variable domain reads GAGVSQSPSNKVTEKGKDVELRCDPISGHTALYWYRQSLGQGLEFLIYFQGNSAPDKSGLPSDRFSAERTGGSVSTLTIQRTQQEDSAVYLCASSPGLAGVKETQYFGPGTRLLVL.

This clone was seen more than once but under ten times. This chain joins TRBV28 and TRBJ1-2; maybe TRBD1 (6 bases). Trimming removed 4 bases at V and 2 bases at J, with 8 bases between. The V gene's germline CDR1 is MDHEN and CDR2 SYDVKM. This CDR3 contains 13 residues. The CDR3 region has the DNA TGTGCCAGCAGTTCAGGGGTCAACTATGGCTACACCTTC. Protein product: CASSSGVNYGYTF.

The chain couples TRBV4-3 to TRBJ2-7; TRBD2 aligns across 10 bases. Trimming removed 0 bases from V and 2 bases from J; junction bases left unmatched: 13. This CDR3 has 19 residues. Germline CDR1 LGHNA, CDR2 YSLEER. Here the CDR3 reads CASSQDRGPSGSPTYEQYF. The CDR3 coding sequence is TGCGCCAGCAGCCAAGATCGGGGGCCTAGCGGGAGCCCAACCTACGAGCAGTACTTC.

This sequence joins TRBV4-1 and TRBJ1-6; no clear D gene. V was clipped by 2 bases and J by 8 bases, with 13 bases between them. In germline, CDR1 is MGHRA, CDR2 YSYEKL. The CDR3 has 15 amino acids. CDR3 residues: CASSQRTDFYSPLHF. The CDR3 bases are TGCGCCAGCAGCCAAAGGACTGATTTTTATTCACCCCTCCACTTT.

This chain joins TRBV10-3 and TRBJ2-2, with D possibly TRBD2 on 6 matching bases. This CDR3 has 14 residues. CDR1 and CDR2 (germline): ENHRY, SYGVKD. V was shortened by 6 bases and J by 7 bases, with 15 bases between the two germline ends. CDR3 sequence: CAIRTTSSNGELFF. CDR3 DNA: TGTGCCATCAGAACGACTAGTTCTAACGGGGAGCTGTTTTTT.

The chain recombines TRBV6-6 with TRBJ1-4, with TRBD1 matching 7 bases. Trimming cost V 5 bases and J 0 bases; bases outside gene matches: 6. Per germline, CDR1 MNHNY and CDR2 SVGAGI (reference sequence). This CDR3 comprises 16 residues. The CDR3 nucleotides are TGTGCCAGCAGTAGGTTTCAGGGGGCAACTAATGAAAAACTGTTTTTT. This translates into CASSRFQGATNEKLFF.